This TCR beta chain comes out of a study of human T cells and chemical hapten exposure. Notes on the study in general: Among TCRs, those above 1 in 1000 frequency were unaffected by DPC sensitization.

Per the original data handling: A typical sample had roughly 96,000 TCRs, with about 20,000 to 700,000 overall. TCRdb passed the RACE reads through MiXCR, listing each CDR3 protein once. In this record, the V and J calls reflect TCRdb's handling and not the investigators' own analysis. Found here are about 30,000 distinct CDR3 sequences, approximately 5.8% of them singletons; the top ten hold 5.6%. Between the trimmed V and J ends, which lost 3 bases and 3 bases, there was a span of 14 bases. Germline V gene data show CDR1 as KGHSH and CDR2 as LQKENI. The CDR3 is 15 residues long. The time point was: patch test 3, about 24 weeks after DPC sensitization. Treatment indicated: therapeutic diphenylcyclopropenone sensitization with weekly scalp DPC. There are many counts of this clonotype. What it recognizes is unknown.

This sequence was found in a man aged 25-45 years with alopecia areata. Some clones in this sample may be carry-over from other donors' samples. The rearrangement links TRBV18 to TRBJ1-1; D gene unclear. Material: whole blood, obtained in connection with sensitization to the hapten diphenylcyclopropenone (DPC). CDR3 sequence: CASSPLAQPDTEAFF. The CDR3, as DNA: TGTGCCAGCTCACCTCTGGCTCAGCCGGACACTGAAGCTTTCTTT.